This T cell receptor (beta chain) is from a study of radiotherapy plus CTLA-4 blockade in lung cancer. Germline V lookup: CDR1 SGHAT, CDR2 FQNNGV. The germline V and J ends were trimmed by 0 bases and 2 bases, with 2 bases remaining between them. This CDR3 spans 13 amino acids. Here immunoSEQ multiplex PCR was the method, and the copy in TCRdb shows in-frame clones only, minus some. This sample carries tens of thousands of clones, 83% of them seen once, and the ten largest clones take 0.82%. Study-level points and caveats: TCR clones of tumor origin grew in blood after radiotherapy plus ipilimumab.

In chemo-refractory metastatic non-small-cell lung cancer, patients got ipilimumab CTLA-4 blockade together with focal radiation. As for this clone: Its antigen remains unknown.

Specimen: peripheral blood, collected from a patient treated with radiotherapy plus ipilimumab. The rearrangement uses TRBV11-2 and TRBJ1-5; D call uncertain. The receptor's source is a human donor with non-small cell lung cancer who had stable disease on radiotherapy plus ipilimumab. The CDR3 bases are TGTGCCAGCAGCTTAGACGGCAATCAGCCCCAGCATTTT. Translation: CASSLDGNQPQHF. The full variable domain, completed using reference TRBV11-2 and TRBJ1-5, is EAGVAQSPRYKIIEKRQSVAFWCNPISGHATLYWYQQILGQGPKLLIQFQNNGVVDDSQLPKDRFSAERLKGVDSTLKIQPAKLEDSAVYLCASSLDGNQPQHFGDGTRLSIL.